The present entry profiles one TCR beta chain with its context. Its antigen remains unidentified. This sample is part of a study of cytomegalovirus exposure and HLA in healthy donors. Across the study: Most donors, roughly 77% of over 300 genotyped, fell in the Caucasian-associated ancestry cluster.

The primer mix had 60 Vbeta and 13 Jbeta primers. Some clones are missing from TCRdb's copy, which holds only in-frame ones; the method was immunoSEQ multiplex PCR. There are more than 150,000 clones in the sample; 77% occur only once, and approximately 1.3% lies in the top ten. General observations from the study: Looking again later, the authors saw that most CMV-associated TCR beta chains seemed HLA-restricted. A later analysis showed TCR association rates differing by HLA locus, peaking at DRB1 and lowest at HLA-C.

The sequenced sample consisted of PBMCs. The source is a young man in good health and CMV-seronegative.

DNA of the CDR3: TGTGCCAGCAGCCAGGGACTAGCGGGGGGGCCTGCAGGCAATGAGCAGTTCTTC. This codes for CASSQGLAGGPAGNEQFF. The chain has TRBV14 and TRBJ2-1; 16 nucleotides line up with TRBD2. The CDR3 consists of 18 residues. Germline V gives CDR1 SGHDN, CDR2 FVKESK. Trimming removed 3 bases from V and 6 bases from J; junction bases left unmatched: 8.